This T cell receptor beta chain derives from a study of blood T cell repertoires in COVID-19. Study as a whole: Sources were T cells, B-cell-depleted T cells, or PBMCs; the material itself was cDNA or gDNA.

Original analysis: Nucleated cell number was recorded as an estimate derived from reference gene primer amplification. Sequenced by immunoSEQ multiplex PCR; TCRdb stores in-frame clones only, minus some. V and J calls and clone size follow that table, whereas D and trimming were derived from the DNA. The sample yields just under 300,000 clones, around 90% seen once. J lost 3 bases, V lost 5 bases, and 5 bases had no gene match. Per germline, CDR1 MNHEY and CDR2 SVGAGI. The CDR3 is made up of 15 amino acids. The rearrangement uses TRBV6-5 and TRBJ2-2; TRBD1 matches at 8 bases. Sequencing was performed on peripheral blood. This TCR came from a man aged 70 or older with acute or convalescent COVID-19. CDR3 coding DNA: TGTGCCAGCAGTAGACAGGGGCCGTACACCGGGGAGCTGTTTTTT. It translates to CASSRQGPYTGELFF.